This TCR beta chain was sequenced during a study of blood T cell repertoires in COVID-19. Sequencing used immunoSEQ multiplex PCR; TCRdb keeps in-frame clones, though not all of them. The repertoire includes about 150,000 clones, roughly nine tenths of them detected once, and approximately 3% sits in the top ten. The receptor was isolated from a woman aged 60 to 75 with active COVID-19. The specimen sequenced was peripheral blood.

CDR3 sequence: CASSLLAGTQYF. DNA of the CDR3: TGTGCCAGCAGTTTGCTAGCGGGGACCCAGTACTTC. The chain recombines TRBV12-3 or TRBV12-4 with TRBJ2-5; 8 positions agree with TRBD2. V gave up 3 bases and J gave up 7 bases; unmatched junction bases: 1. This CDR3 region has 12 residues.